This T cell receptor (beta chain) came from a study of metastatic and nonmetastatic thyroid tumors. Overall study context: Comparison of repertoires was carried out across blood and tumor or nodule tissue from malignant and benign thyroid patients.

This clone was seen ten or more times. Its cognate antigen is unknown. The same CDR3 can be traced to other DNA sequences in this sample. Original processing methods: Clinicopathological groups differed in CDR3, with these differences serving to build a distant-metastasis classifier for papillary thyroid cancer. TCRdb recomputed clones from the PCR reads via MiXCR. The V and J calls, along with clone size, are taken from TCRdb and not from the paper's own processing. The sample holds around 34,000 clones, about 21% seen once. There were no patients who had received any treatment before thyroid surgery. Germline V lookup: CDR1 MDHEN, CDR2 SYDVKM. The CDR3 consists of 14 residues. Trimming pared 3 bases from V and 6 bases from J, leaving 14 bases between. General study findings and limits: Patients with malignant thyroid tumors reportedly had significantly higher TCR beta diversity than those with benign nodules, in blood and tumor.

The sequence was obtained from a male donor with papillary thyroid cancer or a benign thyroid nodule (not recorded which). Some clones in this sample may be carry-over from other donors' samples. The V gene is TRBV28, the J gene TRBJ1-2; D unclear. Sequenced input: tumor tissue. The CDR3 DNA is TGTGCCAGCAGTTTGCGGACGTGGCAAAATGGCTACACCTTC. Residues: CASSLRTWQNGYTF.